This TCR beta chain comes out of a study of PD-1 blockade in classical Hodgkin lymphoma. Study-level findings and limits: Relapsed/refractory patients reportedly had the lowest baseline TCR diversity, below newly diagnosed patients, who were below healthy donors.

CDR3 length: 14 amino acids. After removal of 4 bases from V and 2 bases from J, the junction contained 3 bases not matched to a gene. CDR1 and CDR2 (germline): SGHNT, YYREEE (reference sequence). Remarks on this clone: Its antigen is still unknown.

There was relapse after autologous stem cell transplantation in every patient, and there was variation in brentuximab vedotin exposure. Assay: immunoSEQ multiplex PCR; the TCRdb copy retains only in-frame clones and omits some. The table shows roughly 70,000 clones, with over 55% occurring only once. This rearrangement joins TRBV5-4 to TRBJ1-2, with TRBD1 matching 9 bases. This receptor was taken from a human donor with classical Hodgkin lymphoma. The sample was peripheral blood mononuclear cells (PBMCs), taken before the second cycle of nivolumab. The CDR3: CASSVDRGNYGYTF. For the CDR3, the DNA is TGTGCCAGCAGCGTAGACAGGGGGAACTATGGCTACACCTTC.